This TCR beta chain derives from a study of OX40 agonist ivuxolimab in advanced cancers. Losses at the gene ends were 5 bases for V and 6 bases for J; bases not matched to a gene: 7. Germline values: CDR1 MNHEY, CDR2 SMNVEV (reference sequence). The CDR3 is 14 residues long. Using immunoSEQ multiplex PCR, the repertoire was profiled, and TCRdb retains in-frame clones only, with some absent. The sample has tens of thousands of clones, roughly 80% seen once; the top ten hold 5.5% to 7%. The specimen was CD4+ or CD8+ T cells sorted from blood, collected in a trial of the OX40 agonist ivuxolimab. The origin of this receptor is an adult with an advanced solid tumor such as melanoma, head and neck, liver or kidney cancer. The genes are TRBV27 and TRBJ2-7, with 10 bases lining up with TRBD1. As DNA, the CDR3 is TGTGCCAGCAGTCCAGGGACAGGGGAGTTCGAGCAGTACGTC. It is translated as CASSPGTGEFEQYV.